These 20 T cell receptor beta chains originate from one sample sequenced in a study of blood T cells in healthy people across ages. Next came a second PCR, run for roughly 6 to 11 cycles, which used a sample-barcoded 5' primer along with a J-beta primer mix. TCRdb passed the 5' RACE reads through MiXCR, listing each CDR3 protein once. The data show approximately 780,000 distinct CDR3 sequences, about 26% seen once. These data also featured in a second study, about T cells of mothers and their children.

The specimen was blood. The receptors here all came from a boy aged 5-17 years in good health.

This clonotype was seen many times. The rearrangement joins TRBV11-2 to TRBJ2-5, with 8 bases lining up with TRBD1. Germline CDR1 and CDR2: SGHAT and FQNNGV. This CDR3 has 12 amino acids. The V gene end was trimmed by 4 bases and the J gene end by 5 bases; junction bases not matched to a gene: 0. The CDR3 region has the DNA TGTGCCAGCAGCTGGGACAGGGAGACCCAGTACTTC. Amino acids: CASSWDRETQYF.

V usage is TRBV6-6 and J usage is TRBJ2-5, with D maybe TRBD1 (6 bases). CDR1 MNHNY and CDR2 SVGAGI come from the germline V gene (reference sequence). Trimming stripped 2 bases from V and 3 bases from J, with 10 bases between. This CDR3 has 14 residues. The CDR3 reads CASSYDRPKETQYF. The CDR3 DNA reads as TGTGCCAGCAGTTACGACAGGCCTAAAGAGACCCAGTACTTC.

The chain recombines TRBV5-1 with TRBJ2-3; D is undetermined. The V end lost 0 bases, the J end lost 2 bases, and 13 bases lay between the germline ends. The CDR3 extends over 16 amino acids. Per the germline V gene, CDR1 is SGHRS and CDR2 is YFSETQ. In DNA form, the CDR3 reads TGCGCCAGCAGCTTGGGTCAACCACCTTCCACAGATACGCAGTATTTT. This translates into CASSLGQPPSTDTQYF.

This clonotype was counted only a few times. V is TRBV27 and J is TRBJ2-1; the match to TRBD2 covers 7 bases. V lost 4 bases and J lost 5; bases outside the gene matches: 17. This CDR3 region has 18 residues. Germline CDR1 is MNHEY and CDR2 is SMNVEV (reference sequence). CDR3 loop: CASSSPPGRGGKDNEQFF. The CDR3 DNA is TGTGCCAGCAGTTCCCCCCCGGGGCGCGGGGGAAAGGACAATGAGCAGTTCTTC.

This clonotype was counted only a few times. This sequence joins TRBV5-1 and TRBJ2-3, with D tentatively TRBD2 (7 bases). Trimming shortened V by 5 bases and J by 0 bases, and 13 bases separated the two germline ends. The germline gives CDR1 SGHRS, CDR2 YFSETQ. CDR3 length: 15 amino acids. CDR3 sequence (DNA): TGCGCCAGCAGGCGCGGGGGCCCTAGCACAGATACGCAGTATTTT. Residues: CASRRGGPSTDTQYF.

The chain has TRBV2 and TRBJ1-2, with D maybe TRBD1 (5 bases). The CDR3 consists of 14 residues. Trimming left V 3 bases short and J 4 bases short, with 12 bases between. The germline CDR1 and CDR2 sequences are SNHLY and FYNNEI. The DNA of the CDR3 is TGTGCCAGCAGTGAGCAGGGTTCTACCTATGGCTACACCTTC. Its protein is CASSEQGSTYGYTF. The full variable domain, its missing parts supplied by reference TRBV2 and TRBJ1-2, is EPEVTQTPSHQVTQMGQEVILRCVPISNHLYFYWYRQILGQKVEFLVSFYNNEISEKSEIFDDQFSVERPDGSNFTLKIRSTKLEDSAMYFCASSEQGSTYGYTFGSGTRLTVV.

This sequence joins TRBV15 and TRBJ2-5; D may be TRBD1 (5 bases). This CDR3 has 14 amino acids. V was cut by 1 base and J by 5 bases, with 11 bases left in between. Germline-derived CDR1 and CDR2 are LNHNV and YYDKDF (reference sequence). The CDR3 DNA is TGTGCCACCAGCAGAGCTCAAGGGGCGGAGACCCAGTACTTC. It codes for CATSRAQGAETQYF.

The chain has TRBV2 and TRBJ1-2; D gene unclear. The length of the CDR3 is 16 residues. Germline loops: CDR1 SNHLY, CDR2 FYNNEI. V was cut by 2 bases and J by 7 bases, with 20 bases left in between. The DNA for the CDR3 is TGTGCCAGCAGTGAAAGGGCAGAAGGGTTCGCTAGTGGCTACACCTTC. It codes for CASSERAEGFASGYTF.

The chain couples TRBV7-9 to TRBJ2-5; D is undetermined. This CDR3 has 15 amino acids. V shed 5 bases and J shed 1 base, with 14 bases lying between them. CDR1 is SEHNR, CDR2 FQNEAQ, per germline (reference sequence). The CDR3 DNA sequence: TGTGCCAGCAGCCCTAAAAGGAGAGTCCAAGAGACCCAGTACTTC. Translating gives CASSPKRRVQETQYF.

The V and J genes are TRBV3-1 and TRBJ2-3, with D possibly being TRBD2 (7 bases). CDR1 LGHDT and CDR2 YNNKEL come from the germline V gene (reference sequence). CDR3 length: 18 amino acids. The V end lost 4 bases, the J end lost 0 bases, and 20 bases lay between the germline ends. CDR3 in amino acids: CASSPGGVRGASTDTQYF. DNA for the CDR3: TGTGCCAGCAGCCCTGGAGGGGTCCGGGGGGCAAGCACAGATACGCAGTATTTT.

V is TRBV5-1 and J is TRBJ2-7; TRBD1 aligns across 7 bases. From germline, CDR1 is SGHRS and CDR2 YFSETQ. CDR3 length: 15 residues. Trimming cost V 3 bases and J 0 bases; bases outside gene matches: 6. CDR3 residues: CASSSRQGASYEQYF. The CDR3 DNA reads TGCGCCAGCAGCTCCCGACAGGGTGCCTCCTACGAGCAGTACTTC.

This clonotype was seen only a few times. The V gene is TRBV28, the J gene TRBJ2-7, with TRBD1 matching over 11 bases. Germline V gene data show CDR1 as MDHEN and CDR2 as SYDVKM. V lost 2 bases to trimming and J lost 4 bases; unmatched junction nucleotides: 4. There are 15 residues in the CDR3. The chain's CDR3 is CASSLGTGGDYEQYF. For the CDR3, the DNA is TGTGCCAGCAGTTTAGGGACAGGGGGGGATTACGAGCAGTACTTC.

V usage is TRBV27 and J usage is TRBJ2-5; D perhaps matches TRBD1 (6 bases). With the DNA end fitting TRBJ2-7 better, the J assignment may be wrong. The germline gives CDR1 MNHEY, CDR2 SMNVEV (reference sequence). The CDR3 length is 15 residues. This CDR3 is CASSARRQGRHEQYF. DNA of the CDR3: TGTGCCAGCAGTGCCCGGAGGCAGGGGAGACACGAGCAGTACTTC.

A note on this clonotype: A read error may account for a junction end that differs from germline. The rearrangement joins TRBV7-2 to TRBJ2-1; 8 bases are shared with TRBD1. CDR1 is SGHTA, CDR2 FQGNSA, per germline. The CDR3 extends over 13 amino acids. The CDR3 nucleotides read TGTGCCAGCAGCTTAGCCCTCCAGGGGGCTTGGTACTTC. It yields the protein CASSLALQGAWYF.

The chain joins TRBV4-2 to TRBJ1-5; 8 bases agree with TRBD1. The CDR3 runs 15 residues. Per the germline V gene, CDR1 is LGHNA and CDR2 is YNFKEQ. Unmatched junction bases numbered 8, after V lost 4 bases and J lost 6 bases. CDR3 coding DNA: TGTGCCAGCAGCCCCCGCCAGGGGGCTATTCAGCCCCAGCATTTT. It codes for CASSPRQGAIQPQHF.

Worth noting for this clonotype: Mismatch with germline at one junction end may stem from a read error. CDR3 nucleotide sequence: TGTGCCAGCAGTGAATTTGGGACAGGGTTTCAAGGGACCCAGTACTTC. This translates into CASSEFGTGFQGTQYF. The chain is built from TRBV25-1 and TRBJ2-1, with TRBD1 matching 9 bases. The J call could be wrong; TRBJ2-5 is a better fit for the DNA end. Germline CDR1 reads MGHDK; CDR2 reads SYGVNS. The CDR3 sequence is 16 residues long.

The genes are TRBV7-6 and TRBJ2-5, with a weak D call TRBD1 (6 bases). Germline CDR1 reads SGHVS; CDR2 reads FNYEAQ. The V gene lost 7 bases and the J gene lost 1 base, with 16 bases spanning the gap. The CDR3 contains 15 residues. The CDR3 spells CASTPGAAFQETQYF. The CDR3 DNA sequence: TGTGCCAGCACCCCAGGGGCAGCTTTCCAAGAGACCCAGTACTTC.

J is TRBJ2-7 and V is TRBV4-2; TRBD2 agrees at 9 bases. CDR3 length: 16 amino acids. J gave up 3 bases and V 4 bases, and 10 bases lay outside the gene matches. The germline gives CDR1 LGHNA, CDR2 YNFKEQ. The CDR3 sequence: CASSPRPSGGFYEQYF. For the CDR3, the DNA is TGTGCCAGCAGCCCCAGGCCCAGCGGGGGGTTCTACGAGCAGTACTTC.

The V and J genes are TRBV29-1 and TRBJ1-1; the D is unclear. This CDR3 has 12 residues. CDR1 is SQVTM and CDR2 is ANQGSEA in the germline V gene. Trimming pared 0 bases from V and 8 bases from J, leaving 10 bases between. The CDR3 coding sequence is TGCAGCGTTGAAGATTTATGGAGGGAAGCTTTCTTT. It specifies CSVEDLWREAFF.

This clonotype was counted between two and nine times. The chain is built from TRBV30 and TRBJ2-2; 11 bases align to TRBD2. V trimming: 5 bases; J trimming: 7 bases; junction bases outside the gene matches: 9. Per the germline V gene, CDR1 is GTSNPN and CDR2 is SVGIG (reference sequence). The CDR3 sequence is 15 residues long. CDR3 in DNA: TGTGCCTGGGAAACTAGCGGGGGCATCTTCGGGGAGCTGTTTTTT. It encodes CAWETSGGIFGELFF.